What follows are 15 T cell receptor beta chains derived from one specimen sequenced in a study of human T cells and chemical hapten exposure. Time point specified: pre-sensitization, week 0. Treatment defined: therapeutic diphenylcyclopropenone sensitization with weekly scalp DPC. TCRdb reprocessed the RACE reads with MiXCR, giving one entry per CDR3 protein. Here the sample spans 240,000 or so distinct CDR3 sequences, approximately 8.4% being singletons. Sequencing used whole blood, obtained in connection with sensitization to the hapten diphenylcyclopropenone (DPC). The receptors shown here come from a middle-aged woman with alopecia areata. Some clones in this sample may be carry-over from other donors' samples.

This clonotype was seen many times. The rearrangement joins TRBV5-1 to TRBJ2-7; possibly TRBD1 or TRBD2 for D (5 bases each). Trimming cost V 4 bases and J 1 base, with 12 bases left between them. Per germline, CDR1 SGHRS and CDR2 YFSETQ. The CDR3 has 14 amino acids. This chain's CDR3 is CASSGAGGSYEQYF. Written as DNA, the CDR3 is TGCGCCAGCAGCGGGGCTGGCGGGTCCTACGAGCAGTACTTC.

Many counts were recorded for this clonotype. The rearrangement links TRBV29-1 to TRBJ2-3; 7 bases agree with TRBD1. The V gene's germline CDR1 is SQVTM and CDR2 ANQGSEA. The V gene end was trimmed by 4 bases and the J gene end by 2 bases; junction bases not matched to a gene: 3. There are 13 residues in the CDR3. The CDR3 here is CSVAGGPTDTQYF. CDR3 in DNA: TGCAGCGTTGCAGGGGGACCCACAGATACGCAGTATTTT.

The rearrangement links TRBV6-1 to TRBJ1-2; tentative D call: TRBD1 (6 bases). Germline V gene data show CDR1 as MNHNS and CDR2 as SASEGT. V was clipped by 1 base and J by 4 bases, with 10 bases between them. The length of the CDR3 is 14 residues. As DNA, the CDR3 is TGTGCCAGCAGTGAAGGGTCAGGGGTCTATGGCTACACCTTC. Amino acids: CASSEGSGVYGYTF.

This clonotype was recorded a few times. The gene calls are TRBV28 and TRBJ2-7; no reliable D call. V was trimmed by 6 bases and J by 3 bases, leaving 0 bases between them. Germline-derived CDR1 and CDR2 are MDHEN and SYDVKM. This CDR3 comprises 9 residues. The CDR3 sequence is CASSYEQYF. The DNA of the CDR3 is TGTGCCAGCAGCTACGAGCAGTACTTC.

The chain couples TRBV13 to TRBJ2-5; tentatively, D is TRBD1 or TRBD2 (5 bases each). The ends were cut back, 2 bases at V and 4 bases at J, with 11 bases in the middle. Germline CDR1 reads PRHDT; CDR2 reads FYEKMQ (reference sequence). The CDR3 is 14 residues long. The chain's CDR3 is CASSLYEGSETQYF. As DNA, the CDR3 is TGTGCCAGCAGCTTATACGAGGGGTCAGAGACCCAGTACTTC.

This chain links TRBV12-3 or TRBV12-4 with TRBJ1-3, with TRBD1 identical over 7 bases. With V trimmed by 5 bases and J by 4 bases, 2 bases remained unmatched. The CDR3 has 13 amino acids. The CDR3 loop reads CASSKGQGNTIYF. The CDR3 DNA follows: TGTGCCAGCAGTAAGGGACAGGGAAACACCATATATTTT.

This clonotype was seen only a few times. The chain has TRBV18 and TRBJ2-5, with a tentative D call TRBD2 (5 bases). Germline V gene sequence: CDR1 KGHSH, CDR2 LQKENI. The germline V and J ends were trimmed by 6 bases and 1 base, with 18 bases remaining between them. CDR3 length equals 16 residues. CDR3 in DNA: TGTGCCAGCTCCCCGGCGGGCGGAACAGTCCAAGAGACCCAGTACTTC. Translated: CASSPAGGTVQETQYF.

This clonotype was counted many times. The chain combines TRBV7-9 with TRBJ2-4; 11 bases are shared with TRBD2. The V gene end was trimmed by 4 bases and the J gene end by 0 bases; junction bases not matched to a gene: 5. CDR1 SEHNR and CDR2 FQNEAQ come from the germline V gene (reference sequence). The length of the CDR3 is 17 residues. CDR3 coding DNA: TGTGCCAGCAGCTCAACCGGGACTAGCGGAGCCAAAAACATTCAGTACTTC. Amino acid sequence: CASSSTGTSGAKNIQYF.

The chain employs TRBV6-5 and TRBJ2-1, with 11 bases matching TRBD2. The J segment lost 5 bases and the V segment lost 0 bases, leaving 9 bases of the junction unmatched. CDR1 MNHEY and CDR2 SVGAGI come from the germline V gene. This CDR3 is built from 18 residues. CDR3 nucleotide sequence: TGTGCCAGCAGTTACTCGGGAACGGGACTAGCGGACCACAATGAGCAGTTCTTC. Translated: CASSYSGTGLADHNEQFF.

The rearrangement links TRBV2 to TRBJ2-1, with D possibly matching TRBD2 (6 bases). The germline gives CDR1 SNHLY, CDR2 FYNNEI. Deletions cut 4 bases from V and 10 bases from J, with 17 bases between. This CDR3 is 14 amino acids long. CDR3 region: CASSVSGTASEQFF. The DNA of the CDR3 is TGTGCCAGCAGTGTTAGCGGCACCGCCAGCGAGCAGTTCTTC. Looking up the rest from reference TRBV2 and TRBJ2-1 gives the full variable domain: EPEVTQTPSHQVTQMGQEVILRCVPISNHLYFYWYRQILGQKVEFLVSFYNNEISEKSEIFDDQFSVERPDGSNFTLKIRSTKLEDSAMYFCASSVSGTASEQFFGPGTRLTVL.

With regard to this clonotype: At one of its ends the junction is not consistent with the germline gene, which may arise from a read error. The chain joins TRBV7-7 to TRBJ2-2; 7 positions match TRBD1. From germline, CDR1 is SSHAT and CDR2 FNYEAQ (reference sequence). This CDR3 has 13 residues. The CDR3 nucleotides read TGTGCTAGCAGGCTACAGGGGTCCGGGGAGCTGTTTTTT. It codes for CASRLQGSGELFF.

The V call is TRBV10-3, the J call TRBJ2-3; D unclear. The CDR3 loop spans 13 amino acids. The ends were cut back, 7 bases at V and 6 bases at J, with 14 bases in the middle. In germline, CDR1 is ENHRY, CDR2 SYGVKD. CDR3 sequence (DNA): TGTGCCATCAAGGAACAAACGCTCGATACGCAGTATTTT. It codes for CAIKEQTLDTQYF.

This clonotype was detected only a few times. V usage is TRBV6-2 or TRBV6-3 and J usage is TRBJ2-7, with TRBD1 identical over 9 bases. The CDR3 covers 15 residues. V trimming: 6 bases; J trimming: 2 bases; junction bases outside the gene matches: 8. Germline V gene sequence: CDR1 MNHEY, CDR2 SVGEGT. The CDR3 bases are TGTGCCAGCAGCTACAGGACAGGGGAAACCTACGAGCAGTACTTC. Residues: CASSYRTGETYEQYF.

This rearrangement joins TRBV7-9 to TRBJ2-2; D uncertain. CDR3 length equals 14 residues. Trimming removed 1 base from V and 5 bases from J, with 8 bases in between. From germline, CDR1 is SEHNR and CDR2 FQNEAQ (reference sequence). CDR3 DNA: TGTGCCAGCAGCTTAGTTCGAACGACCGGGGAGCTGTTTTTT. It encodes CASSLVRTTGELFF.

This clonotype was observed many times. The rearrangement uses TRBV20-1 and TRBJ2-1; maybe TRBD1 (8 bases). The CDR3 runs to 14 residues. Trimming shortened V by 3 bases and J by 9 bases, and 18 bases separated the two germline ends. CDR1 and CDR2 from the germline V gene are DFQATT and SNEGSKA (reference sequence). The chain's CDR3 is CSASKQGGFSEQFF. DNA of the CDR3: TGCAGTGCTAGCAAACAGGGGGGGTTCAGTGAGCAGTTCTTC.